This is a list of T cell receptor beta chains from one sample in a study of OX40 agonist ivuxolimab in advanced cancers. Clones were sequenced by immunoSEQ multiplex PCR, and TCRdb holds only the in-frame ones, with some missing. The profile shows around 53,000 clones, less than 90% of them singletons. The source material was CD4+ or CD8+ T cells sorted from blood, sampled in a trial of the OX40 agonist ivuxolimab. These receptors originate from an adult with an advanced solid tumor such as melanoma, head and neck, liver or kidney cancer. CDR3s include the opening cysteine and the closing phenylalanine or tryptophan. Fields, in order: CDR3 protein, J gene, V gene.

CDR3: CASTPQMLRWNEQFF; J: TRBJ2-1; V: TRBV28
CDR3: CASSLGGTVNQPQHF; J: TRBJ1-5; V: TRBV7-9
CDR3: CASSPFILAKNIQYF; J: TRBJ2-4; V: TRBV7-9
CDR3: CASSRTGSYEQYF; J: TRBJ2-7; V: TRBV6-6
CDR3: CAISDGINSNQPQHF; J: TRBJ1-5; V: TRBV10-3
CDR3: CASRDTVSEAFF; J: TRBJ1-1; V: TRBV21-1
CDR3: CATRQLSSYEQYF; J: TRBJ2-7; V: TRBV6-5
CDR3: CASRRSRTGEGTFF; J: TRBJ1-1; V: TRBV2
CDR3: CASSLRTSGMYEQFF; J: TRBJ2-1; V: TRBV5-1
CDR3: CAITLGTNTEAFF; J: TRBJ1-1; V: TRBV10-3
CDR3: CASSFNGRAFF; J: TRBJ1-1; V: TRBV7-9
CDR3: CASIPGTSGGADTQYF; J: TRBJ2-3; V: TRBV2
CDR3: CASSEQGTGYTF; J: TRBJ1-2; V: TRBV6-1
CDR3: CASSLAWETQYF; J: TRBJ2-5; V: TRBV5-4
CDR3: CASRRRDFGYTF; J: TRBJ1-2; V: TRBV19